This T cell receptor beta chain derives from a study of T cell responses to AZD1222 COVID-19 vaccine. Notes on the study in general: Clonal diversity was possibly underestimated, and the donors were mostly white British, with more females.

To note about this clone: The antigen is not known.

Germline V gene sequence: CDR1 ENHRY, CDR2 SYGVKD. The CDR3 length is 15 residues. The germline V and J ends were trimmed by 8 bases and 1 base, with 15 bases remaining between them. Assay used: immunoSEQ multiplex PCR; TCRdb lists only in-frame clones, some missing. The sample has 100,000 to 150,000 clones; approximately 89% are singletons. The clonotype was recovered from an adult in good health. The specimen was peripheral blood, collected on day 0 of AZD1222 vaccination. The J gene is TRBJ2-1, the V gene TRBV10-3; possible D gene TRBD1, 6 bases. Written as DNA, the CDR3 is TGTGCCATCGGGGGAGACAGGACTTCCTACAATGAGCAGTTCTTC. This codes for CAIGGDRTSYNEQFF.